This T cell receptor (beta chain) was observed in a study of regulatory T cells in long-lasting Graves disease (dated by TCRdb to the early 2020s). A note on the overall study: Newly diagnosed Graves' disease patients had taken antithyroid drugs for less than 3 months. Patients with persistent Graves' disease were compared with patients with newly diagnosed Graves' disease using TCR sequencing and RNA sequencing of peripheral blood. The study took place in China and was registered as a clinical trial. A total of 33 samples underwent TCR sequencing, from 13 patients with persistent Graves' disease and 20 patients with newly diagnosed Graves' disease.

To prepare the library, multiplex PCR was applied. The sequencing machine was an Illumina HiSeq 4000. iRepertoire HTBI primers and Arm-PCR amplification of CDR3 regions were used to construct TCR beta libraries. Gel purification was performed on PCR products prior to sequencing. In the source study's methods: Gene usage analysis of CDR3 amino acid clonotypes used the roughly 60 TRBV and 14 TRBJ segments found across samples. COPE and FqMerger were used to merge the filtered high-quality paired reads into contigs. BLAST was used to align contigs to IMGT TRBV, TRBD and TRBJ reference genes, with CDR3 defined following IMGT. Clonotypes above 0.1% frequency were classified as highly expanded clones. Shannon entropy served as the measure of repertoire diversity, while the Gini coefficient captured V-J evenness. Clonotypes shared by more than one individual were considered public. TCRdb passed the public sequencing reads through fastp at Q25 and MiXCR, retaining productive beta sequences. Each record represents a unique CDR3 protein, reported with the most common genes and DNA among its rows. The V and J calls shown here were made by TCRdb, not taken from the authors' results. In this sample the table shows about 530,000 distinct CDR3 sequences, roughly 15% of which occur a single time. The top ten constitute roughly 25% of the sample.

Worth noting for this clonotype: The clone's antigen remains unknown. No clone much larger than this one lies a single base away; base qualities are absent.

There are 16 amino acids in the CDR3, from cysteine to phenylalanine inclusive. Here the CDR3 DNA is all that survives: 48 bases in frame from base 1. Trimming removed 3 bases from V and 6 bases from J, leaving 17 bases between the germline ends. Broad study findings and their caveats: As a limitation, the authors acknowledged that the small sample size may reduce accuracy. Peripheral blood alone was examined, since thyroid tissue, which constituted the primary lesion, could not be accessed. Persistent patients shared more public clonotypes among themselves (fewer than 3,000) than newly diagnosed patients did (about 900). Only the TCR beta chain was sequenced and analyzed. Compared with newly diagnosed patients, persistent Graves' disease patients had lower TCR Shannon entropy and fewer highly expanded clones, which suggests clonal expansion. Preferential use of TRBV28, TRBJ1-2 and TRBJ2-5 was observed in persistent disease, whereas TRBV20-1 and TRBJ2-1 were favored in newly diagnosed disease.

Explained via the paper, the time point label denotes: newly diagnosed GD, antithyroid drugs for less than 3 months. For both TCR sequencing and RNA sequencing, RNA was extracted from PBMCs in TRIzol. The diagnosis of Graves' disease was made according to American Thyroid Association guidelines. Patients for the study were recruited at an endocrinology department in Xi'an, China. Each patient gave approximately 8.8 milliliters of peripheral blood, collected in an EDTA anticoagulant tube. Ficoll Paque Plus density gradient separation was used to isolate PBMCs, and no additional T cell sorting was done. An Agilent 2100 Bioanalyzer and agarose gel were used to check RNA quality, and a NanoDrop 2000 was used to measure RNA concentration. A further study also used this sample, focusing on T cells in Graves' hyperthyroidism and ophthalmopathy. The second study's paper adds: Stable Graves' hyperthyroidism was defined as the absence of progression to ophthalmopathy over 18 months of follow-up. Hyperthyroidism patients were newly diagnosed, had a disease duration of under 2 months, and were aged 18 to 65 years. Patients with uncontrolled infections, other autoimmune diseases, pregnancy or lactation were excluded. Diagnoses were based on clinical symptoms, serum thyroxine and TRAb, thyroid ultrasound and orbital computed tomography. The first round of RT-PCR for the TCR CDR3 was performed with the HTBI primer set and the Qiagen OneStep RT-PCR kit. Most expanded thyroid clonotypes (frequency above 0.001) were also found in blood, which suggests that blood repertoires may mirror thyroid immune responses. A model built on a 13 V-J signature distinguished ophthalmopathy from stable hyperthyroidism, reaching around 88% sensitivity and 81.08% specificity in cross-validation and 80%/75% in testing. During validation, the model predicted progression to ophthalmopathy a median of around 7 months ahead of onset, with more than 60% sensitivity and about 72% specificity. TCR V-J signatures able to tell the groups apart were searched for in a discovery cohort of about a hundred patients, of whom 43 had Graves' ophthalmopathy and around 56 had stable Graves' hyperthyroidism. Whether ophthalmopathy could be predicted prospectively was tested in an independent validation cohort made up of approximately 19 hyperthyroidism patients plus 17 patients who later progressed to ophthalmopathy. The 100 or so discovery patients were divided at random into training and test sets in a 7:3 ratio. In addition, the study compared T-cell repertoires in thyroid tissue and in blood from several Graves' hyperthyroidism patients. Once sampling was done, hyperthyroidism patients were given methimazole at a starting dose of 30 mg daily, whereas ophthalmopathy patients were given high-dose intravenous methylprednisolone. The libraries were constructed in a second round of multiplex PCR and then size-selected and purified. Sequencing of the libraries was done on an Illumina HiSeq2000 using paired-end 100 bp reads. SOAPnuke was used to process the raw data, removing reads that contained adapters or uncalled bases, had a mean Phred below 15, or lacked an exact match to the constant primer or identifier. High-quality paired reads were merged using COPE v1.2.5, and each unique nucleotide sequence was defined as a clonotype. Clonotypes were aligned to IMGT TRBV, TRBD and TRBJ reference segments using MiTCR v1.1. The analysis was restricted to V-J combinations with a frequency above 0.0001, which together covered around 99% of the repertoires. A TCS score was defined as the ratio between F50 (clonal expansion) and ExV (chaos), using BLOSUM62-based TCRdist between CDR3 peptides within each V-J. Welch's t-statistics and random forest reduced around 520 V-J features to about 13, which were used in a naive Bayes classifier (R e1071). No statistical method was used to fix the sample size in advance, and group allocation was not hidden from the investigators. TCR Vbeta CDR3 sequencing of 120 to 150 peripheral blood samples (over 40 ophthalmopathy, 75 or so hyperthyroidism and approximately 17 progressor patients) is reported in the paper.

This receptor was taken from a woman aged 40-60 years with Graves disease. Donor details come from another sample of the same person, matched by shared clones. This receptor chain uses TRBV12-3 or TRBV12-4 and TRBJ2-2; tentative D gene TRBD2, with 5 bases matching. Sequenced here: peripheral blood mononuclear cells (PBMCs), sampled at new diagnosis, from a patient treated with antithyroid drugs. The nucleotides read TGTGCCAGCAGTTTCAGCTTGGTAGCGAGTTCCGGGGAGCTGTTTTTT. The encoded protein is CASSFSLVASSGELFF.